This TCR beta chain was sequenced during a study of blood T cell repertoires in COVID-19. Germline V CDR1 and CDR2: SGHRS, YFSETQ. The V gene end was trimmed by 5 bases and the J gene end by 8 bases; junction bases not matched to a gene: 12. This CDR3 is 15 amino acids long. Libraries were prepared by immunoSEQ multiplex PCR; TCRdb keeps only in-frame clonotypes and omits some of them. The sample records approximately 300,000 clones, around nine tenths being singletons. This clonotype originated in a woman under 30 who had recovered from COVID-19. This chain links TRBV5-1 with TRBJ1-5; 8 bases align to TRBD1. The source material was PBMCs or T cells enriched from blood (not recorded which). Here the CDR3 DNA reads TGCGCCAGCAGGTGGGGGGACAGGCTAGAGGAGCCCCAGCATTTT. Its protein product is CASRWGDRLEEPQHF.